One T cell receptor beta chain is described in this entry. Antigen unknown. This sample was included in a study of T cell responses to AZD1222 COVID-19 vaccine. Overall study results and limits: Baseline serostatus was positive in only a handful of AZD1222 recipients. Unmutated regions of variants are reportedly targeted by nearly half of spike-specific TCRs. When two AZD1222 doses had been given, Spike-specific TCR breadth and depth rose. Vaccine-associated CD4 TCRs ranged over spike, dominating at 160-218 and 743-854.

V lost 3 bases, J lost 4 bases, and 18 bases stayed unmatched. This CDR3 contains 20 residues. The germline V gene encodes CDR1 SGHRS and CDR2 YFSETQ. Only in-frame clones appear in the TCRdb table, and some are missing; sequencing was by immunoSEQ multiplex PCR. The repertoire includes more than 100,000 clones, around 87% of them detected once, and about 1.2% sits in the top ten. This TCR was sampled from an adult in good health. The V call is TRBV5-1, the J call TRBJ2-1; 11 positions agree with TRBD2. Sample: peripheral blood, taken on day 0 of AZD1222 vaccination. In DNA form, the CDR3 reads TGCGCCAGCAGCTCGGGACTAGCGGCACCCAGAGGGGCTGGGTACAATGAGCAGTTCTTC. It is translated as CASSSGLAAPRGAGYNEQFF.